This TCR beta chain was retrieved from a study of cytomegalovirus exposure and HLA in healthy donors. Study-level points and caveats: A likely sequencing artifact accounted for one observed cluster of highly shared sequence variants. It was only CMV serostatus that was available as immune exposure information.

In its sample, this clone was seen a few times. What it binds is not known. In nominal health when sampled, donors likely had unrecorded immune exposures nonetheless. Researchers ran the PCR with 60 Vbeta and 13 Jbeta primers. Here immunoSEQ multiplex PCR was the method, and the copy in TCRdb shows in-frame clones only, minus some. This sample has 120,000 or so clones, with more than 15% found just once. The CDR3 consists of 15 residues. The V gene's germline CDR1 is SGHDT and CDR2 YYEEEE. Trimming left V 1 base short and J 8 bases short, with 18 bases between. V gene TRBV5-6 combines with J gene TRBJ1-2; no clear D. What was sequenced was PBMCs. The TCR was taken from a female donor in good health and CMV-seropositive. The CDR3 region is CASSLIGDQEGGYTF. The CDR3, as DNA: TGTGCCAGCAGCTTGATCGGCGATCAAGAGGGCGGCTACACCTTC.